This passage covers 14 T cell receptor beta chains from one sample sequenced in a study of vaccination effects on CD4 cells after COVID-19. The repertoire was sequenced with immunoSEQ multiplex PCR; TCRdb's copy has only in-frame clones and lacks some. The repertoire holds about 20,000 clones, roughly 74% seen once, with 16% in the top ten. Prior to sequencing, the ViraFEST assay stimulated PBMC with viral peptide pools, which expanded the antigen-specific CD4+ T cells. CD4+ T cells were isolated after nine to ten days of culture. Infection dated between March and December 2020, before the Alpha, Beta and Delta variants reached the United States. No antigen is known for these receptors. The source was CD4+ T cells from PBMCs cultured with SARS-CoV-2 spike peptides, collected before COVID-19 vaccination. These TCRs come from a human donor who had a prior SARS-CoV-2 infection.

The V gene is TRBV2, the J gene TRBJ2-1; D ambiguous. The CDR3 has 16 amino acids. Between the trimmed V and J ends, which lost 4 bases and 0 bases, there was a span of 13 bases. The germline gives CDR1 SNHLY, CDR2 FYNNEI. The CDR3 spells CASSGSLVSSYNEQFF. In nucleotides, the CDR3 is TGTGCCAGCAGTGGTAGTTTAGTAAGCTCCTACAATGAGCAGTTCTTC.

This clone was counted between two and nine times. The V and J genes are TRBV7-9 and TRBJ2-2; TRBD2 agrees at 10 bases. This CDR3 comprises 14 residues. Germline CDR1 SEHNR, CDR2 FQNEAQ (reference sequence). The J segment lost 5 bases and the V segment lost 6 bases, leaving 3 bases of the junction unmatched. CDR3 sequence reads: CASSSSGSTGELFF. CDR3 DNA sequence: TGTGCCAGCAGTTCTAGCGGGAGTACCGGGGAGCTGTTTTTT. Based on the CDR3 plus reference TRBV7-9 and TRBJ2-2, the full variable domain is DTGVSQNPRHKITKRGQNVTFRCDPISEHNRLYWYRQTLGQGPEFLTYFQNEAQLEKSRLLSDRFSAERPKGSFSTLEIQRTEQGDSAMYLCASSSSGSTGELFFGEGSRLTVL.

V is TRBV4-2 and J is TRBJ2-7; D not certain. There are 16 residues in the CDR3. Trimming stripped 4 bases from V and 0 bases from J, with 16 bases between. From germline, CDR1 is LGHNA and CDR2 YNFKEQ. The CDR3 coding sequence is TGTGCCAGCAGCCCCCGGTACAAGGGTAGCTCCTACGAGCAGTACTTC. Its protein product is CASSPRYKGSSYEQYF.

The chain combines TRBV5-8 with TRBJ1-2; TRBD1 aligns across 10 bases. V trimming: 1 base; J trimming: 2 bases; junction bases outside the gene matches: 8. The germline CDR1 and CDR2 sequences are SGHTS and YDEGEE. CDR3 length equals 17 residues. As DNA, the CDR3 is TGTGCCAGCAGCTTGTTTATCTCGGACAGGGGGAACTATGGCTACACCTTC. Translating it yields CASSLFISDRGNYGYTF. Variable domain in full (rest from reference TRBV5-8 and TRBJ1-2): EAGVTQSPTHLIKTRGQQATLRCSPISGHTSVYWYQQALGLGLQFLLWYDEGEERNRGNFPPRFSGRQFPNYSSELNVNALELEDSALYLCASSLFISDRGNYGYTFGSGTRLTVV.

V is TRBV7-3 and J is TRBJ2-1; 8 bases agree with TRBD1. CDR3 length equals 15 residues. Germline V CDR1 and CDR2: SGHTA, FQGTGA. Trimming cost V 3 bases and J 6 bases; bases outside gene matches: 7. As DNA, the CDR3 is TGTGCCAGCAGCTTCCTTGGACAGGGAGTCAATGAGCAGTTCTTC. As protein: CASSFLGQGVNEQFF.

This clone appeared a few times. The rearrangement links TRBV7-9 to TRBJ2-1; D tentatively fits TRBD1 or TRBD2 (5 bases each). Looked up from germline, CDR1 is SEHNR and CDR2 is FQNEAQ (reference sequence). The CDR3 is 17 amino acids. V was cut by 5 bases and J by 0 bases, with 17 bases left in between. CDR3 sequence reads: CASSVPRGTSSYNEQFF. The CDR3 region has the DNA TGTGCCAGCAGCGTCCCGAGGGGCACGAGCTCCTACAATGAGCAGTTCTTC. Drawing the rest from reference TRBV7-9 and TRBJ2-1, the complete variable domain is DTGVSQNPRHKITKRGQNVTFRCDPISEHNRLYWYRQTLGQGPEFLTYFQNEAQLEKSRLLSDRFSAERPKGSFSTLEIQRTEQGDSAMYLCASSVPRGTSSYNEQFFGPGTRLTVL.

The chain recombines TRBV19 with TRBJ1-1, with a weak D call TRBD1 (6 bases). The CDR3 length is 15 residues. The V and J ends lost 5 bases and 4 bases respectively, with 17 bases between them. CDR1 LNHDA and CDR2 SQIVND come from the germline V gene (reference sequence). CDR3 DNA sequence: TGTGCCAGTAGTCCTCAACGGGGGCGCGCCACTGAAGCTTTCTTT. It translates to CASSPQRGRATEAFF.

This clone was detected a few times. V usage is TRBV6-5 and J usage is TRBJ2-1, with 9 bases identical to TRBD2. J gave up 9 bases and V 0 bases, and 6 bases lay outside the gene matches. CDR1 and CDR2 (germline): MNHEY, SVGAGI. The length of the CDR3 is 15 residues. CDR3 DNA sequence: TGTGCCAGCAGTTACTCGGCTAGCGGGACGTCTGAGCAGTTCTTC. It specifies CASSYSASGTSEQFF.

This clone was counted a single time. The chain links TRBV11-3 to TRBJ1-1, with D possibly matching TRBD1 (5 bases). This CDR3 has 13 residues. Germline V gene sequence: CDR1 SGHNT, CDR2 YENEEA. V was clipped by 0 bases and J by 7 bases, with 9 bases between them. CDR3 residues: CASSLDFTGEAFF. The CDR3 DNA is TGTGCCAGCAGCTTAGATTTCACAGGTGAAGCTTTCTTT.

This clone was counted once. This chain joins TRBV5-1 and TRBJ2-3; D remains unclear. Trimming cost V 5 bases and J 1 base, with 14 bases left between them. CDR3 length: 15 residues. Germline CDR1 and CDR2: SGHRS and YFSETQ. This CDR3 is CASRSRWPGTDTQYF. The CDR3 DNA is TGCGCCAGCAGATCCCGTTGGCCCGGCACAGATACGCAGTATTTT. Filled out from reference TRBV5-1 and TRBJ2-3, the complete variable domain reads KAGVTQTPRYLIKTRGQQVTLSCSPISGHRSVSWYQQTPGQGLQFLFEYFSETQRNKGNFPGRFSGRQFSNSRSEMNVSTLELGDSALYLCASRSRWPGTDTQYFGPGTRLTVL.

The rearrangement joins TRBV9 to TRBJ2-5; D gene ambiguous. Looked up from germline, CDR1 is SGDLS and CDR2 is YYNGEE. The CDR3 extends over 14 amino acids. Trimming cost V 0 bases and J 0 bases, with 6 bases left between them. The CDR3 DNA follows: TGTGCCAGCAGCGTAGGTCGCCACCAAGAGACCCAGTACTTC. As protein: CASSVGRHQETQYF.

The chain has TRBV15 and TRBJ1-2; 11 nucleotides line up with TRBD1. The germline V gene encodes CDR1 LNHNV and CDR2 YYDKDF (reference sequence). Trimming cost V 2 bases and J 5 bases; bases outside gene matches: 10. CDR3 length equals 17 residues. In DNA form, the CDR3 reads TGTGCCACCAGCAGACGCCGCGGACAGGGGGCGTGGTATGGCTACACCTTC. As protein: CATSRRRGQGAWYGYTF.

A few counts support this clone. The chain joins TRBV2 to TRBJ2-7; D is unresolved. CDR1 and CDR2 from the germline V gene are SNHLY and FYNNEI. Trimming cost V 1 base and J 0 bases, with 7 bases left between them. CDR3 length: 14 amino acids. The CDR3 spells CASSEDKSSYEQYF. DNA of the CDR3: TGTGCCAGCAGTGAAGATAAGAGCTCCTACGAGCAGTACTTC.

V is TRBV5-5 and J is TRBJ1-2; TRBD1 matches 7 bases. CDR1 is SGHKS, CDR2 YYEKEE, per germline (reference sequence). The CDR3 totals 16 residues. After removal of 1 base from V and 2 bases from J, the junction contained 8 bases not matched to a gene. CDR3 nucleotide sequence: TGTGCCAGCAGCTTGACGCCCGGGACAGTAAACTATGGCTACACCTTC. It is translated as CASSLTPGTVNYGYTF.